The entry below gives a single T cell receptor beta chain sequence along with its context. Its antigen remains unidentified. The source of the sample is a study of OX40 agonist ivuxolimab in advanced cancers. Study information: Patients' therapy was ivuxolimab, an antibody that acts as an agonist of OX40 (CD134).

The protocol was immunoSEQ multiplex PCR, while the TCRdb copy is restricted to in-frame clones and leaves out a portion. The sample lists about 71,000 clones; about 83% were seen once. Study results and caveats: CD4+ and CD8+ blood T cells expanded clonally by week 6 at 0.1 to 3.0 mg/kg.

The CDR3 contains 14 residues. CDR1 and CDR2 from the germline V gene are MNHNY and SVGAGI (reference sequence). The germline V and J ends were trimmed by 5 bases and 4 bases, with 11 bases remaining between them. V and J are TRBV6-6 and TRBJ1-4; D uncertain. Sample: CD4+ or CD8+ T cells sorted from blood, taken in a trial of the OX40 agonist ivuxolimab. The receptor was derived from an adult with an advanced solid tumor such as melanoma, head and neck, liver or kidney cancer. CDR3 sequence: CASSPRGGNEKLFF. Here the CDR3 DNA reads TGTGCCAGCAGTCCTCGGGGAGGTAATGAAAAACTGTTTTTT.